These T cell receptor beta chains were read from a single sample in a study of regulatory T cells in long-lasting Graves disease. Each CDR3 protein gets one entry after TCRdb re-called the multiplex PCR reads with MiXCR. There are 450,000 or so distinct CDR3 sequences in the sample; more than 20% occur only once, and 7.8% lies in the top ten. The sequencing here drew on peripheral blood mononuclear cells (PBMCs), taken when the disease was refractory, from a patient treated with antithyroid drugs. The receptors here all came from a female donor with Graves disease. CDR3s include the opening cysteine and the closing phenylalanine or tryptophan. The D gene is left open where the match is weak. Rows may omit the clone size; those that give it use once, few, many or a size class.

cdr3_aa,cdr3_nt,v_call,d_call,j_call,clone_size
CASSPAWSPYGYTF,TGTGCCAGCTCCCCTGCCTGGTCCCCCTATGGCTACACCTTC,TRBV28,NA,TRBJ1-2,NA
CSARVGVPDTEAFF,TGCAGTGCTAGAGTGGGGGTCCCGGACACTGAAGCTTTCTTT,TRBV20-1,NA,TRBJ1-1,many
CASSLGFISYNEQFF,TGTGCCAGCAGCTTAGGGTTTATCTCCTACAATGAGCAGTTCTTC,TRBV11-2,NA,TRBJ2-1,few
CASSPGTGPNTEAFF,TGCGCCAGCAGCCCCGGGACCGGGCCGAACACTGAAGCTTTCTTT,TRBV5-1,NA,TRBJ1-1,NA
CASSPTGTSKSPGSCFF,NA,TRBV10-1,NA,TRBJ2-2,NA
CASSDRGNYGYTF,TGTGCCAGCAGCGACAGGGGGAACTATGGCTACACCTTC,TRBV19,TRBD1,TRBJ1-2,many
CASSSIGRETYGYTF,TGTGCCAGCAGCTCTATAGGACGGGAAACCTATGGCTACACCTTC,TRBV11-2,NA,TRBJ1-2,many
CAWKQQRASYEQYF,TGTGCCTGGAAACAACAGAGGGCCTCCTACGAGCAGTACTTC,TRBV30,NA,TRBJ2-7,NA
CASGGDSYNSPLHF,TGTGCCAGCGGAGGGGACAGTTATAATTCACCCCTCCACTTT,TRBV6-1,TRBD1,TRBJ1-6,NA
CASSLARGLGTDTQYF,TGTGCCAGCAGCTTGGCCCGGGGGCTAGGCACAGATACGCAGTATTTT,TRBV5-6,NA,TRBJ2-3,NA
CASRILGYSGANVLTF,TGTGCCAGCAGAATTCTCGGTTACTCTGGGGCCAACGTCCTGACTTTC,TRBV12-3/TRBV12-4,NA,TRBJ2-6,few
CASSGGLAGGQETQYF,TGTGCCAGCAGCGGTGGTCTAGCGGGAGGCCAAGAGACCCAGTACTTC,TRBV7-2,TRBD2,TRBJ2-5,many
CASSIGGTRNTEAFF,TGTGCCAGTAGTATAGGGGGGACAAGGAACACTGAAGCTTTCTTT,TRBV19,NA,TRBJ1-1,NA
CASSSFGQGNQPQHF,TGTGCCAGCAGCTCCTTCGGACAGGGCAATCAGCCCCAGCATTTT,TRBV7-8,TRBD1,TRBJ1-5,many
CASSSPGQSTGELFF,TGTGCCAGCAGTTCACCGGGACAGTCTACCGGGGAGCTGTTTTTT,TRBV27,TRBD1,TRBJ2-2,many
CASSLISLRGRTEAFF,TGTGCCAGCAGCTTAATTTCCCTCAGGGGGAGGACTGAAGCTTTCTTT,TRBV7-2,TRBD1,TRBJ1-1,few
CASSLTAGSYEQYF,TGTGCCAGCAGTTTAACCGCGGGCTCCTACGAGCAGTACTTC,TRBV28,NA,TRBJ2-7,many
CASSTGTGPYEQYF,TGTGCCAGCAGTACCGGGACAGGGCCCTACGAGCAGTACTTC,TRBV6-1,TRBD1,TRBJ2-7,many
CASSLYQGLGNQPQHF,TGTGCCAGCAGTCTTTACCAGGGACTCGGCAATCAGCCCCAGCATTTT,TRBV7-6,NA,TRBJ1-5,few
CASLSGRGNIQYF,TGTGCCAGCCTTAGCGGGAGGGGAAACATTCAGTACTTC,TRBV12-3/TRBV12-4,TRBD2,TRBJ2-4,many
CASSLARTRNTGELFF,TGTGCCAGCAGCTTAGCGAGGACTAGGAACACCGGGGAGCTGTTTTTT,TRBV7-8,TRBD2,TRBJ2-2,NA
CASRSAATGTNQPQHF,TGTGCCAGCAGGTCCGCCGCGACAGGGACCAATCAGCCCCAGCATTTT,TRBV6-1,TRBD1,TRBJ1-5,few
CASSQVDRGLGYEQYF,TGTGCCAGCAGCCAAGTCGACAGGGGGCTCGGCTACGAGCAGTACTTC,TRBV3-1,TRBD1,TRBJ2-7,many
CASSSLRETESDTQYF,TGTGCCAGCAGTTCTCTCCGGGAGACGGAATCAGATACGCAGTATTTT,TRBV27,NA,TRBJ2-3,few
CAGSSWGGQNTGELFF,TGTGCCGGCAGCTCCTGGGGGGGCCAAAACACCGGGGAGCTGTTTTTT,TRBV7-9,NA,TRBJ2-2,NA
CATSVGVRYGYTF,TGTGCCACCAGTGTCGGGGTTCGCTATGGCTACACCTTC,TRBV24-1,NA,TRBJ1-2,many
CASSVASGQAYEQYF,TGTGCCAGCAGCGTAGCCTCGGGACAGGCCTACGAGCAGTACTTC,TRBV9,TRBD1,TRBJ2-7,NA
CASSEEAGPRGYTF,TGCGCCAGCAGCGAGGAGGCAGGGCCACGAGGCTACACCTTC,TRBV5-1,NA,TRBJ1-2,many
CASSPTQTWGAFF,TGTGCCAGCAGTCCCACTCAGACTTGGGGAGCTTTCTTT,TRBV6-1,NA,TRBJ1-1,NA
CASSEWAGEVRNQPQHF,TGTGCCAGCAGTGAATGGGCAGGGGAAGTTCGGAATCAGCCCCAGCATTTT,TRBV6-1,NA,TRBJ1-5,few
CASRSGTGEAFF,TGCGCCAGCAGGTCGGGGACAGGGGAAGCTTTCTTT,TRBV5-1,TRBD1,TRBJ1-1,few
CASNEEGGRGLGEQYF,TGTGCCAGCAACGAGGAGGGGGGCAGGGGGCTCGGAGAGCAGTACTTC,TRBV7-6,TRBD1,TRBJ2-7,many
CASSFPGIGEGDYGYTF,TGTGCCAGCAGCTTCCCGGGTATAGGGGAAGGGGACTATGGCTACACCTTC,TRBV7-9,NA,TRBJ1-2,NA
CASSSPTGQGTDTQYF,TGCGCCAGCAGCTCCCCAACGGGACAGGGGACAGATACGCAGTATTTT,TRBV5-1,TRBD1,TRBJ2-3,NA
CSARTGGRSAFF,TGCAGTGCTAGGACAGGGGGCCGTTCAGCTTTCTTT,TRBV20-1,TRBD1,TRBJ1-1,few
CASSPQRQGAYEQYF,TGTGCCAGCAGCCCCCAAAGACAGGGTGCCTACGAGCAGTACTTC,TRBV7-2,TRBD1,TRBJ2-7,few
CASSSNPVTGVTTKQYF,TGTGCCAGCAGCTCAAATCCCGTAACAGGGGTAACTACGAAGCAGTACTTC,TRBV7-8,TRBD1,TRBJ2-7,many
CASSPTPGSPSYEQYF,TGCGCCAGCAGCCCCACCCCGGGCAGCCCTTCCTACGAGCAGTACTTC,TRBV4-1,NA,TRBJ2-7,NA
CASSEEGTLHF,TGTGCCAGCAGTGAAGAGGGCACCCTCCACTTT,TRBV2,NA,TRBJ1-6,many
CAISRGVDGYTF,TGTGCCATCAGTAGGGGGGTCGATGGCTACACCTTC,TRBV10-3,NA,TRBJ1-2,many
CASSSGGPREQYF,TGTGCCAGCAGCTCGGGAGGGCCAAGAGAGCAGTACTTC,TRBV13,TRBD2,TRBJ2-7,few
CASSPAPGETQYF,TGTGCCAGCAGTCCAGCCCCGGGAGAGACCCAGTACTTC,TRBV7-9,NA,TRBJ2-5,many
CASSYSGPRVNTEAFF,TGTGCCAGCAGTTACTCAGGGCCGAGAGTGAACACTGAAGCTTTCTTT,TRBV6-5,NA,TRBJ1-1,many
CASRVGQKNTEAFF,TGTGCCAGCAGGGTCGGACAGAAGAACACTGAAGCTTTCTTT,TRBV27,NA,TRBJ1-1,many
CASSFATGTFSYEQYF,TGTGCCAGCAGCTTCGCGACAGGGACTTTCTCCTACGAGCAGTACTTC,TRBV7-9,NA,TRBJ2-7,few
CASSLYGAGELFF,TGTGCCAGCAGCTTATACGGGGCCGGGGAGCTGTTTTTT,TRBV7-2,NA,TRBJ2-2,NA